Listed below are T cell receptor beta chains from one sample, sequenced in a study of shared clonotypes between healthy human individuals. Assay: immunoSEQ multiplex PCR; the TCRdb copy retains only in-frame clones and omits some. The sample yields about 2.1 million clones, just under 95% seen once. The sample was naive CD8+ T cells from PBMCs. These receptors all stem from a man younger than 35 in good health. Some clones in this sample may be carry-over from other donors' samples. The CDR3 runs from the conserved cysteine through the conserved F or W. Each record gives: D gene, V gene, clone size, J gene, CDR3 protein, CDR3 DNA. D genes are given only for firm matches. Size tells how often a clone was seen (once, few, many) or the class of an expanded clone, and some rows leave it out.

>TRBD2|TRBV9|NA|TRBJ2-5
CASSVFQTSGRETQYF
TGTGCCAGCAGCGTATTTCAGACTAGCGGGAGAGAGACCCAGTACTTC
>TRBD2|TRBV29-1|NA|TRBJ2-1
CSVGLAAYNEQFF
TGCAGCGTGGGACTAGCGGCTTACAATGAGCAGTTCTTC
>TRBD1|TRBV19|NA|TRBJ1-2
CASSIGTGFRSYTF
TGTGCCAGTAGTATCGGGACAGGCTTTAGGAGCTACACCTTC
>NA|TRBV9|once|TRBJ2-2
CASSVPTGELFF
TGTGCCAGCAGCGTCCCCACCGGGGAGCTGTTTTTT
>TRBD2|TRBV18|NA|TRBJ2-3
CASSLLAGGSTDTQYF
TGTGCCAGCTCACTCTTAGCGGGAGGAAGCACAGATACGCAGTATTTT
>NA|TRBV13|NA|TRBJ2-7
CASSSTPARETSYEQYF
TGTGCCAGCAGCTCCACCCCGGCCAGGGAGACCTCCTACGAGCAGTACTTC
>NA|TRBV7-8|NA|TRBJ2-7
CASSLDSQFSYEQYF
TGTGCCAGCAGCTTAGACTCGCAATTCTCCTACGAGCAGTACTTC
>NA|TRBV5-4|few|TRBJ1-4
CASSDAGSPNEKLFF
TGTGCCAGCAGCGACGCGGGGTCCCCGAATGAAAAACTGTTTTTT
>TRBD1|TRBV5-5|once|TRBJ2-7
CASSWPRQGYEQYF
TGTGCCAGCAGCTGGCCCCGACAGGGCTACGAGCAGTACTTC
>TRBD1|TRBV7-6|NA|TRBJ2-5
CASSFMDRKETQYF
TGTGCCAGCAGCTTCATGGACAGGAAAGAGACCCAGTACTTC
>TRBD2|TRBV19|NA|TRBJ2-7
CASSFLADYEQYF
TGTGCCAGTAGCTTTCTAGCGGACTACGAGCAGTACTTC
>NA|TRBV9|NA|TRBJ2-7
CASSSAYEQYF
TGTGCCAGCAGCTCGGCCTACGAGCAGTACTTC
>NA|TRBV10-3|NA|TRBJ2-5
CAISGSLQETQYF
TGTGCCATTAGCGGTTCGCTCCAAGAGACCCAGTACTTC
>NA|TRBV27|NA|TRBJ2-2
CASSLIGATGELFF
TGTGCCAGCAGTTTAATCGGGGCCACCGGGGAGCTGTTTTTT
>NA|TRBV2|NA|TRBJ1-2
CASSEGRNYGYTF
TGTGCCAGCAGTGAGGGGCGGAACTATGGCTACACCTTC
>NA|TRBV4-2|NA|TRBJ2-7
CASSQDYNPTPLYEQYF
TGTGCCAGCAGCCAAGACTACAATCCCACTCCGCTATACGAGCAGTACTTC
>TRBD1|TRBV28|NA|TRBJ2-1
CASSSDRERVGNEQFF
TGTGCCAGCAGTTCGGACAGGGAGCGAGTTGGAAATGAGCAGTTCTTC
>TRBD1|TRBV27|NA|TRBJ1-5
CASSYRGSNQPQHF
TGTGCCAGCAGTTACAGGGGAAGCAATCAGCCCCAGCATTTT
>NA|TRBV5-4|NA|TRBJ1-1
CASSDQWGNTEAFF
TGTGCCAGCAGCGACCAATGGGGGAACACTGAAGCTTTCTTT
>NA|TRBV15|NA|TRBJ2-7
CATSERGVDGSYEQYF
TGTGCCACCAGCGAGAGAGGTGTGGACGGGTCCTACGAGCAGTACTTC
>NA|TRBV5-4|NA|TRBJ2-5
CASSGEVVGHETQYF
TGTGCCAGCAGCGGAGAAGTTGTAGGGCACGAGACCCAGTACTTC
>NA|TRBV7-8|NA|TRBJ2-5
CASSLGLGGIQETQYF
TGTGCCAGCAGCTTAGGATTGGGCGGGATCCAAGAGACCCAGTACTTC
>NA|TRBV15|NA|TRBJ2-1
CATSRDIRDNEQFF
TGTGCCACCAGCAGAGATATCCGTGACAATGAGCAGTTCTTC
>NA|TRBV7-9|NA|TRBJ2-3
CASSFPSRGSTDTQYF
TGTGCCAGCAGCTTCCCTAGCAGGGGTAGCACAGATACGCAGTATTTT
>TRBD2|TRBV27|NA|TRBJ2-3
CASSLEREITDTQYF
TGTGCCAGCAGCTTAGAGCGGGAGATCACAGATACGCAGTATTTT
>NA|TRBV28|NA|TRBJ2-3
CASSLGPGTGTDTQYF
TGTGCCAGCAGTTTGGGCCCAGGGACTGGCACAGATACGCAGTATTTT
>NA|TRBV15|NA|TRBJ2-1
CATSPSLGPPVTYNEQFF
TGTGCCACCAGCCCCTCTTTGGGCCCTCCCGTAACCTACAATGAGCAGTTCTTC
>NA|TRBV28|NA|TRBJ2-2
CASSLLLTTGELFF
TGTGCCAGCAGTTTACTATTGACGACCGGGGAGCTGTTTTTT
>NA|TRBV4-1|NA|TRBJ1-5
CASSQDGVYQPQHF
TGCGCCAGCAGCCAAGACGGGGTTTATCAGCCCCAGCATTTT
>NA|TRBV6-5|NA|TRBJ1-2
CASSYTGGSLAGYTF
TGTGCCAGCAGTTACACCGGGGGTAGTTTGGCTGGCTACACCTTC
>NA|TRBV27|NA|TRBJ2-2
CASSLLGGDTGELFF
TGTGCCAGCAGTTTATTAGGGGGTGACACCGGGGAGCTGTTTTTT
>TRBD1|TRBV29-1|few|TRBJ2-2
CSGWTGGELFF
TGCAGCGGGTGGACAGGCGGGGAGCTGTTTTTT
>NA|TRBV5-6|NA|TRBJ2-1
CASSLGPGVYEQFF
TGTGCCAGCAGCTTGGGTCCCGGGGTGTACGAGCAGTTCTTC
>NA|TRBV15|NA|TRBJ1-1
CATSRGGTINTEAFF
TGTGCCACCAGCAGGGGTGGGACGATTAACACTGAAGCTTTCTTT
>TRBD1|TRBV19|NA|TRBJ1-2
CASSRDGLRDSVAGYTF
TGTGCCAGTAGTCGCGACGGCCTCCGGGACAGTGTAGCTGGCTACACCTTC
>NA|TRBV6-5|NA|TRBJ2-1
CASSYDTFNEQFF
TGTGCCAGCAGTTATGATACCTTTAATGAGCAGTTCTTC
>NA|TRBV27|NA|TRBJ1-1
CASSLSLNTEAFF
TGTGCCAGCAGTTTGAGCCTGAACACTGAAGCTTTCTTT
>TRBD2|TRBV10-3|NA|TRBJ2-1
CAISRTSLKSGVEQFF
TGTGCCATCAGCCGGACTAGCCTAAAATCGGGAGTTGAGCAGTTCTTC
>NA|TRBV27|once|TRBJ2-7
CASSLEGLKYYEQYF
TGTGCCAGCAGTTTAGAGGGCTTAAAATACTACGAGCAGTACTTC
>NA|TRBV6-4|NA|TRBJ2-1
CASRAVYNEQFF
TGTGCCAGCAGAGCGGTTTACAATGAGCAGTTCTTC
>TRBD2|TRBV10-3|NA|TRBJ2-7
CAISELRTSGPYEQYF
TGTGCCATCAGTGAGTTGAGGACTAGCGGGCCCTACGAGCAGTACTTC
>NA|TRBV28|once|TRBJ1-1
CASSLNPWRGAFF
TGTGCCAGCAGTTTGAATCCGTGGCGAGGAGCTTTCTTT
>NA|TRBV25-1|NA|TRBJ2-6
CASSERPPRSGANVLTF
TGTGCCAGCAGTGAAAGGCCACCTCGGTCTGGGGCCAACGTCCTGACTTTC
>NA|TRBV7-3|NA|TRBJ1-2
CASSLTSGDIYGYTF
TGTGCCAGCAGCTTAACTTCAGGGGACATCTATGGCTACACCTTC
>NA|TRBV5-8|NA|TRBJ1-2
CASSLGAYTF
TGTGCCAGCAGCTTGGGTGCCTACACCTTC
>NA|TRBV6-5|NA|TRBJ2-7
CASSYSRGEWRYEQYF
TGTGCCAGCAGTTACTCGAGGGGAGAATGGCGCTACGAGCAGTACTTC
>NA|TRBV29-1|NA|TRBJ2-1
CSALDGLTEEQFF
TGCAGCGCCCTCGATGGACTAACAGAGGAGCAGTTCTTC
>NA|TRBV7-8|NA|TRBJ2-7
CASSLGLVSSYEQYF
TGTGCCAGCAGCTTAGGGCTCGTGAGCTCCTACGAGCAGTACTTC
>NA|TRBV2|NA|TRBJ1-5
CASTRGGQPQHF
TGTGCCAGCACGAGGGGAGGACAGCCCCAGCATTTT
>NA|TRBV27|NA|TRBJ2-6
CASSLLVLGAGANVLTF
TGTGCCAGCAGTTTATTGGTGCTTGGGGCTGGGGCCAACGTCCTGACTTTC